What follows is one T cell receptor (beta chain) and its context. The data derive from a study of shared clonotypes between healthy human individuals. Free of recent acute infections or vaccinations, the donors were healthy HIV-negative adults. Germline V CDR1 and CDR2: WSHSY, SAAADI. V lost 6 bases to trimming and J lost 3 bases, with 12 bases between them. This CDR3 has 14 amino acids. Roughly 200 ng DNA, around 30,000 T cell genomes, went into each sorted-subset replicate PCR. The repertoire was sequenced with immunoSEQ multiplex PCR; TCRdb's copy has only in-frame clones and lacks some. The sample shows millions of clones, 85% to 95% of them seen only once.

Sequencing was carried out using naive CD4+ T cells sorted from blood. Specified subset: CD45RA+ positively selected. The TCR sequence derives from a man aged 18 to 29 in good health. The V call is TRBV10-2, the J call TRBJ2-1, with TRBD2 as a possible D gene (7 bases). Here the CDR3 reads CASSRGGGYNEQFF. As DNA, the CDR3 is TGCGCCAGCAGCAGGGGCGGGGGCTACAATGAGCAGTTCTTC.